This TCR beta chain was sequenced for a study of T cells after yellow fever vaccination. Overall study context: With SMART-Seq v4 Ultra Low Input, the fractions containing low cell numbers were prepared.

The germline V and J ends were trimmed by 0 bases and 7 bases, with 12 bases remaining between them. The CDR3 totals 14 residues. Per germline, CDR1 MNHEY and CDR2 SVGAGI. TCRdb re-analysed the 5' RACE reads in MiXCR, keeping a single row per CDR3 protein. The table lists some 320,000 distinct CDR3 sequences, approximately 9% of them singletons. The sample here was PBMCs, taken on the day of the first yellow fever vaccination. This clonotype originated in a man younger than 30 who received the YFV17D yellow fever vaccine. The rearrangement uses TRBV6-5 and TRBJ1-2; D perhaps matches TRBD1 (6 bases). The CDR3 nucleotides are TGTGCCAGCAGTTACTCGTCCGGGGGCCTTGGCTACACCTTC. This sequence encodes CASSYSSGGLGYTF.